This T cell receptor (beta chain) was identified in a study of T cells after yellow fever vaccination. Findings and caveats of the study: Clones that expanded after primary vaccination mostly reappeared after the booster (roughly 96% CD4, approximately 87% CD8). The study noted that FACS-sorted repertoires could contain abundant clonotypes contaminating from the bulk population. The secondary T-cell response peaked on day 5, not day 15, but was weaker.

Germline V lookup: CDR1 SGHAT, CDR2 FQNNGV. V was trimmed by 5 bases and J by 9 bases, leaving 4 bases between them. The CDR3 has 9 residues. This clonotype was detected only a few times. Its matching antigen is unknown. The 5'RACE template-switching step produced TCR cDNA and added a universal primer site and UMIs. TCRdb re-called the 5' RACE reads with MiXCR, one entry per CDR3 protein. The table lists about 320,000 distinct CDR3 sequences, over 3.5% of them singletons, with roughly a fifth in the top ten. V usage is TRBV11-2 and J usage is TRBJ1-1; D gene ambiguous. The origin of this receptor is a man in his late teens or twenties who received the YFV17D yellow fever vaccine. Source: PBMCs, taken 15 days after the yellow fever booster vaccination. CDR3: CASSPQAFF. CDR3 in DNA: TGTGCCAGCAGCCCTCAAGCTTTCTTT.